The TCR beta chain under discussion was sequenced for a study of OX40 agonist ivuxolimab in advanced cancers. Whole-study context: Patients got intravenous ivuxolimab at 0.01 to 10 mg/kg every 2 weeks.

V lost 5 bases and J 0 bases, leaving 5 bases between the germline ends. Germline-derived CDR1 and CDR2 are MGHDK and SYGVNS. This CDR3 comprises 14 residues. The method was immunoSEQ multiplex PCR; TCRdb's version includes in-frame clones alone and lacks a portion of them. The repertoire has more than 65,000 clones, 75% to 90% of them found once; the top ten carry roughly 0.9%. The starting material was CD4+ or CD8+ T cells sorted from blood, obtained in a trial of the OX40 agonist ivuxolimab. The TCR originated in an adult with an advanced solid tumor such as melanoma, head and neck, liver or kidney cancer. The V and J genes are TRBV25-1 and TRBJ2-6; D uncertain. For the CDR3, the DNA is TGTGCCAGCAGTTCCTACTCTGGGGCCAACGTCCTGACTTTC. As protein: CASSSYSGANVLTF.